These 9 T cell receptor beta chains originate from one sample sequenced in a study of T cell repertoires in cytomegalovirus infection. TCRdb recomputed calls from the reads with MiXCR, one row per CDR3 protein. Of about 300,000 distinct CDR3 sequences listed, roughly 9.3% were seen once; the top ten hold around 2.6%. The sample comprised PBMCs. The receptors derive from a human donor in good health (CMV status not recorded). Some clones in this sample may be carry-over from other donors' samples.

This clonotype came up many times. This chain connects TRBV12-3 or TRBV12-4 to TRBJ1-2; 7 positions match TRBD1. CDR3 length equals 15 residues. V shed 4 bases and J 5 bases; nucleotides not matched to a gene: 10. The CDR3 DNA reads TGTGCCAGCAGTTCATCGACAGGGCTCAGATATGGCTACACCTTC. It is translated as CASSSSTGLRYGYTF.

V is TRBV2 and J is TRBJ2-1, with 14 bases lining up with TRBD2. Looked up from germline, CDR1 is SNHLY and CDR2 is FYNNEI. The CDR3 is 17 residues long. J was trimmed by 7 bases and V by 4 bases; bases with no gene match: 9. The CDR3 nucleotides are TGTGCCAGCAGTGTTTCTCGACTAGCGGGGGGGCCAAATGAGCAGTTCTTC. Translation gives CASSVSRLAGGPNEQFF. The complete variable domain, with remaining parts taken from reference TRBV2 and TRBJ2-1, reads EPEVTQTPSHQVTQMGQEVILRCVPISNHLYFYWYRQILGQKVEFLVSFYNNEISEKSEIFDDQFSVERPDGSNFTLKIRSTKLEDSAMYFCASSVSRLAGGPNEQFFGPGTRLTVL.

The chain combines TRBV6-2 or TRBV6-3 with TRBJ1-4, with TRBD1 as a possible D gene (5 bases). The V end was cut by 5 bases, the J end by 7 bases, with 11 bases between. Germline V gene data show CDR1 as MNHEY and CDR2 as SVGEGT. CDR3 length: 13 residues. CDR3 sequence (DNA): TGTGCCAGCAGTCGGATGGGGCGTGAAAAACTGTTTTTT. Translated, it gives CASSRMGREKLFF.

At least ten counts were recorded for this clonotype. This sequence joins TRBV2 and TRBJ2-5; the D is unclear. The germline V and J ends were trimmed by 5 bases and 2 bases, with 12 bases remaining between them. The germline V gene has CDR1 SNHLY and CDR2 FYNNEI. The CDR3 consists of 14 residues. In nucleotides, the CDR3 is TGTGCCAGCAGTCTCCTGGGTGGACAAGAGACCCAGTACTTC. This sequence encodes CASSLLGGQETQYF. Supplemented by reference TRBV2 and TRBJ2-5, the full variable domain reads EPEVTQTPSHQVTQMGQEVILRCVPISNHLYFYWYRQILGQKVEFLVSFYNNEISEKSEIFDDQFSVERPDGSNFTLKIRSTKLEDSAMYFCASSLLGGQETQYFGPGTRLLVL.

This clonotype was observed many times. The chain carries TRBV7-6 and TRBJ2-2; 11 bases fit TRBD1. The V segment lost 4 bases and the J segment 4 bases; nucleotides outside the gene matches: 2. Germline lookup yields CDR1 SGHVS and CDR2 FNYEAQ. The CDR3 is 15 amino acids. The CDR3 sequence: CASSSGTGGTGELFF. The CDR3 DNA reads TGTGCCAGCAGCTCCGGGACAGGGGGCACCGGGGAGCTGTTTTTT.

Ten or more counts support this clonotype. Written as DNA, the CDR3 is TGTGCCAGCAGTCCGGACGGCGGGGGGACTGAAGCTTTCTTT. Its protein is CASSPDGGGTEAFF. The chain employs TRBV5-4 and TRBJ1-1; TRBD1 is a possible D gene (5 bases). Germline V gene sequence: CDR1 SGHNT, CDR2 YYREEE (reference sequence). The V end lost 5 bases, the J end lost 5 bases, and 16 bases lay between the germline ends. This CDR3 region has 14 residues.

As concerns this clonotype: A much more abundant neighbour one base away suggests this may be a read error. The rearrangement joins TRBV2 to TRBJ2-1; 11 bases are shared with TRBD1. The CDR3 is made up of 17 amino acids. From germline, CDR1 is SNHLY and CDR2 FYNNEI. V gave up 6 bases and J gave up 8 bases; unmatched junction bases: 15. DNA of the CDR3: TGTGCCAGCAGGGTGGGACAGGGGGGGATATTAGGGGATGAGCAGTTCTTC. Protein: CASRVGQGGILGDEQFF.

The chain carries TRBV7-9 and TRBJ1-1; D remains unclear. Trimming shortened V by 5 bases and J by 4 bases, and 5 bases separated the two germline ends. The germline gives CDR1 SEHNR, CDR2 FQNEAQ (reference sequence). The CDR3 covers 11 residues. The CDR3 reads CASSVTTEAFF. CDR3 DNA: TGTGCCAGCAGCGTCACCACTGAAGCTTTCTTT.

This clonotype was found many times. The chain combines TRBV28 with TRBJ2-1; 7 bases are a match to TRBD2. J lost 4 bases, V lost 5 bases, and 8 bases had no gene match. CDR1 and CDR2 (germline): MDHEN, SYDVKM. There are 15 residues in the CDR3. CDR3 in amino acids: CASSGEGRDYNEQFF. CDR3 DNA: TGTGCCAGCAGTGGGGAGGGGCGGGATTACAATGAGCAGTTCTTC.